This T cell receptor beta chain is from a study of cytomegalovirus exposure and HLA in healthy donors. Study background: Among the approximately 400 genotyped donors, 81% were placed in the Caucasian-associated ancestry cluster. Study results and limitations: HLA allele associations emerged for roughly 17,000 TCR beta sequences in a later analysis, at 0.05 false discovery rate. A later analysis found TCR association rates differed by HLA locus, highest for DRB1 and lowest for HLA-C.

In the case of this clone: The antigen remains unidentified.

13 Jbeta primers and 60 Vbeta primers were used for the PCR. Per the original methods: The authors later counted about 80 million unique TCR beta chains, 8.5 million to 13 million of them shared. Only in-frame clones appear in the TCRdb table, and some are missing; sequencing was by immunoSEQ multiplex PCR. V and J calls and clone size follow that table, whereas D and trimming were derived from the DNA. The repertoire holds under 200,000 clones, around 81% seen once, with around 6% in the top ten. The sequence was obtained from a man in his forties in good health and CMV-seronegative. Sequencing was carried out using PBMCs.

CDR3 DNA sequence: TGTGCCAGCAGCGACGGGACAGGGGGATATCAGCCCCAGCATTTT. It codes for CASSDGTGGYQPQHF. This chain links TRBV6-1 with TRBJ1-5, with 11 bases lining up with TRBD1. There are 15 residues in the CDR3. Looked up from germline, CDR1 is MNHNS and CDR2 is SASEGT. The V and J ends lost 6 bases and 5 bases, in that order; junction bases with no gene match: 6.